The rows below give T cell receptor beta chains drawn from one sample of a study of regulatory T cells in long-lasting Graves disease. MiXCR was run by TCRdb on the multiplex PCR reads, yielding one entry per CDR3 protein. In the table there are over 450,000 distinct CDR3 sequences, about a fifth of which are singletons. The sequencing used peripheral blood mononuclear cells (PBMCs), collected when the disease was refractory, from a patient treated with antithyroid drugs. Receptor source: a female donor with Graves disease. Both conserved end residues are part of each CDR3. D genes are given only for firm matches. Rows may omit the clone size; those that give it use once, few, many or a size class.

V	size	J	D	CDR3	DNA
TRBV9	.	TRBJ2-5	.	CASSVEASWETQYF	TGTGCCAGCAGCGTAGAGGCTAGCTGGGAGACCCAGTACTTC
TRBV6-1	many	TRBJ1-4	.	CASYDRSNEKLFF	TGTGCCAGTTATGACCGGTCTAATGAAAAACTGTTTTTT
TRBV4-1	.	TRBJ1-4	.	CASSQHTATNEKLFF	TGCGCCAGCAGCCAACACACTGCAACTAATGAAAAACTGTTTTTT
TRBV4-1	few	TRBJ2-5	TRBD2	CASSQSGLAETQYF	TGCGCCAGCAGCCAATCGGGACTAGCGGAGACCCAGTACTTC
TRBV2	many	TRBJ1-1	TRBD1	CASSEGDRDTEAFF	TGTGCCAGCAGTGAAGGGGACAGGGACACTGAAGCTTTCTTT
TRBV7-9	few	TRBJ1-4	.	CASSLAYEKLFF	TGTGCCAGCAGCTTAGCGTACGAAAAACTGTTTTTT
TRBV30	many	TRBJ1-2	.	CAYSPGPYGYTF	TGTGCCTATAGCCCAGGGCCCTATGGCTACACCTTC
TRBV28	few	TRBJ2-7	.	CASCYGSYEQYF	TGTGCCAGTTGTTACGGGAGTTACGAGCAGTACTTC
TRBV28	many	TRBJ2-6	.	CASREWDSGTNVLTF	TGTGCCAGCAGGGAGTGGGACTCTGGGACCAACGTCCTGACTTTC
TRBV29-1	.	TRBJ1-1	.	CSVWVDTEAFF	TGCAGCGTATGGGTGGACACTGAAGCTTTCTTT
TRBV6-1	many	TRBJ1-1	TRBD1	CASSGTGVMNTEAFF	TGTGCCAGCAGTGGGACAGGGGTCATGAACACTGAAGCTTTCTTT
TRBV3-1	.	TRBJ1-1	.	CASSQGQAVDTEAFF	TGTGCCAGCAGCCAAGGTCAAGCAGTGGACACTGAAGCTTTCTTT
TRBV7-9	.	TRBJ2-1	.	CASSGQRNEQFF	TGTGCCAGCAGCGGACAGCGGAATGAGCAGTTCTTC
TRBV29-1	few	TRBJ1-2	.	CSVGEGESNYGYTF	TGCAGCGTTGGGGAAGGGGAGTCTAACTATGGCTACACCTTC
TRBV5-5	.	TRBJ1-4	TRBD1	CASNSMTGGFEKLFF	TGTGCCAGCAACTCTATGACAGGGGGATTTGAAAAACTGTTTTTT
TRBV6-1	many	TRBJ2-7	.	CASSVGRLGEQYF	TGTGCCAGCAGTGTGGGAAGGCTGGGCGAGCAGTACTTC
TRBV20-1	.	TRBJ2-5	.	CSARDIGETQYF	TGCAGTGCTAGAGATATTGGGGAGACCCAGTACTTC
TRBV12-3/TRBV12-4	many	TRBJ1-5	.	CASSPQGPSNQPQHF	TGTGCCAGCAGTCCGCAGGGGCCTAGCAATCAGCCCCAGCATTTT
TRBV19	.	TRBJ1-2	.	CASSPPGDTYGYTF	TGTGCCAGTAGTCCGCCGGGTGACACCTATGGCTACACCTTC
TRBV6-1	many	TRBJ1-5	.	CASSRDPQGQPQHF	TGTGCCAGCAGTCGGGACCCCCAGGGGCAGCCCCAGCATTTT
TRBV20-1	many	TRBJ1-5	.	CSAGTRASFAQHF	TGCAGTGCGGGGACACGTGCTTCGTTCGCCCAGCATTTT
TRBV27	many	TRBJ2-5	TRBD2	CASSGRGETQYF	TGTGCCAGCAGCGGGAGGGGGGAGACCCAGTACTTC
TRBV11-2	.	TRBJ2-7	.	CASSLRGGQFTYEQYF	TGTGCCAGCAGCTTAAGAGGCGGGCAATTTACCTACGAGCAGTACTTC
TRBV3-1	many	TRBJ2-4	TRBD2	CASSRLAGTKNIQYF	TGTGCCAGCAGCCGACTAGCGGGAACCAAAAACATTCAGTACTTC
TRBV27	many	TRBJ2-5	.	CASSPIPGEEETQYF	TGTGCCAGCAGTCCGATACCAGGGGAGGAGGAGACCCAGTACTTC
TRBV30	few	TRBJ2-4	.	CAWRFSAGDIQYF	TGTGCCTGGAGATTTAGCGCCGGGGACATTCAGTACTTC
TRBV10-3	.	TRBJ1-5	.	CAISESKGGNQPQHF	TGTGCCATCAGTGAGTCGAAGGGGGGGAATCAGCCCCAGCATTTT
TRBV5-1	many	TRBJ1-2	.	CASSLTLAGTYGYTF	TGCGCCAGCAGCTTGACCCTCGCAGGGACCTATGGCTACACCTTC
TRBV29-1	few	TRBJ1-1	.	CSVWGVNTEAFF	TGCAGCGTTTGGGGGGTGAACACTGAAGCTTTCTTT
TRBV28	many	TRBJ2-1	.	CASSFRGWNEQFF	TGTGCCAGCAGTTTTCGGGGTTGGAATGAGCAGTTCTTC
TRBV24-1	many	TRBJ2-5	TRBD2	CATSDLGLAGGETQYF	TGTGCCACCAGTGATTTGGGCCTAGCGGGAGGTGAGACCCAGTACTTC
TRBV12-3/TRBV12-4	few	TRBJ1-3	.	CATKAQAGGGNTIYF	TGTGCCACCAAAGCACAGGCCGGCGGTGGAAACACCATATATTTT
TRBV29-1	few	TRBJ2-2	.	CSGEVTGELFF	TGCAGCGGGGAGGTTACCGGGGAGCTGTTTTTT
TRBV5-1	.	TRBJ2-5	TRBD1	CASSSGQGETRYF	TGCGCCAGCAGCTCTGGACAGGGAGAGACCCGGTACTTC
TRBV28	many	TRBJ2-7	.	CASSLLTSYEQYF	TGTGCCAGCAGTTTACTGACGTCCTACGAGCAGTACTTC
TRBV2	many	TRBJ1-4	.	CASSAAGNEKLFF	TGTGCCAGCAGTGCGGCCGGAAACGAAAAACTGTTTTTT
TRBV4-1	.	TRBJ2-7	.	CASSHGLTLNEQYF	TGCGCCAGCAGCCACGGTCTGACTCTGAACGAGCAGTACTTC
TRBV6-1	many	TRBJ1-5	.	CATSFGTHSNQPQHF	TGTGCCACTAGCTTCGGGACCCATAGCAATCAGCCCCAGCATTTT
TRBV7-2	.	TRBJ2-7	TRBD1	CASRQQGSEQYF	TGTGCCAGCAGGCAACAGGGGAGCGAGCAGTACTTC
TRBV7-6	.	TRBJ2-2	.	CASSLDPGVGELFF	TGTGCCAGCAGCCTAGACCCAGGGGTCGGGGAGCTGTTTTTT
TRBV30	few	TRBJ1-4	.	CAWSVTASVGEKLFF	TGTGCCTGGAGTGTTACAGCCTCAGTAGGAGAAAAACTGTTTTTT